The rows below give T cell receptor beta chains drawn from one sample of a study of cytomegalovirus exposure and HLA in healthy donors. Sequenced by immunoSEQ multiplex PCR; TCRdb stores in-frame clones only, minus some. This sample has fewer than 150,000 clones, with around 81% found just once. Sequencing was done on a sample of PBMCs. All receptors derive from a man aged 35 to 55 in good health and CMV-seropositive. The CDR3 runs from the conserved cysteine through the conserved F or W. Fields, in order: clone size, V gene, J gene, D gene, CDR3 DNA, CDR3 protein. D genes are given only for firm matches. Part of the rows lack a size; the others show once, few, many or a class for expanded clones.

clone_size: NA; v_call: TRBV5-6; j_call: TRBJ1-1; d_call: NA; cdr3_nt: TGTGCCAGCAGCTCAGGACAGCCCGAGGCTTTCTTT; cdr3_aa: CASSSGQPEAFF
clone_size: NA; v_call: TRBV19; j_call: TRBJ2-1; d_call: TRBD2; cdr3_nt: TGTGCCAGTAGTATACTAGCGGGGGCCGAGCAGTTCTTC; cdr3_aa: CASSILAGAEQFF
clone_size: NA; v_call: TRBV18; j_call: TRBJ2-7; d_call: TRBD2; cdr3_nt: TGTGCCAGCTTGGAGCGGGAGGGCTACGAGCAGTACTTC; cdr3_aa: CASLEREGYEQYF
clone_size: NA; v_call: TRBV5-8; j_call: TRBJ2-3; d_call: NA; cdr3_nt: TGTGCCAGCACCCTGGGGGCCAGTTTCACAGATACGCAGTATTTT; cdr3_aa: CASTLGASFTDTQYF
clone_size: NA; v_call: TRBV2; j_call: TRBJ2-7; d_call: NA; cdr3_nt: TGTGCCAGCAGCCATGGGAGTTTAATCGACGAGCAGTACTTC; cdr3_aa: CASSHGSLIDEQYF
clone_size: NA; v_call: TRBV11-1; j_call: TRBJ2-1; d_call: TRBD2; cdr3_nt: TGTGCCAGCAGCATCGGCTCTGGGCTAGCGGGAGAGCAGTTCTTC; cdr3_aa: CASSIGSGLAGEQFF
clone_size: NA; v_call: TRBV4-1; j_call: TRBJ1-2; d_call: NA; cdr3_nt: TGCGCCAGCAGCCAAGAATCCGGTGTAAACTATGGCTACACCTTC; cdr3_aa: CASSQESGVNYGYTF
clone_size: few; v_call: TRBV30; j_call: TRBJ2-1; d_call: NA; cdr3_nt: TGTGCCTGGAGTGTAGGAGGTACCCCCAATGAGCAGTTCTTC; cdr3_aa: CAWSVGGTPNEQFF
clone_size: NA; v_call: TRBV19; j_call: TRBJ1-5; d_call: TRBD1; cdr3_nt: TGTGCCAGGTTAATACCGGGACAGGCTTATCAGCCCCAGCATTTT; cdr3_aa: CARLIPGQAYQPQHF
clone_size: NA; v_call: TRBV18; j_call: TRBJ1-4; d_call: NA; cdr3_nt: TGTGCCAGCTCACCGGCACAGAGCCGCGAAAAACTGTTTTTT; cdr3_aa: CASSPAQSREKLFF